Listed here are 7 T cell receptor beta chains from one sample, sequenced in a study of cytomegalovirus exposure and HLA in healthy donors (dated by TCRdb to about 2017). Libraries were constructed by the immunoSEQ multiplex PCR assay. A mixture of 60 forward primers for TCR Vbeta segments and 13 reverse primers for TCR Jbeta segments was used in the multiplex PCR. Drawn from immuneACCESS, this table holds only the in-frame rearrangements with V and J called that TCRdb kept. Clones are partly lost; checked studies trace under half to an unresolved V gene and leave the rest unexplained. This sample comprises 150,000 to 200,000 clones, roughly three quarters of them detected only once. The ten largest clones add up to 1.5% to 2% of the sample. Sequencing was done on a sample of PBMCs. All receptors come from a woman in her forties or fifties in good health and CMV-seronegative.

The V call is TRBV5-6, the J call TRBJ1-1; D is perhaps TRBD1 (6 bases). Trimming took off 1 base at V and 8 bases at J, with 27 bases between the two ends. CDR3 size: 18 residues. The germline V gene has CDR1 SGHDT and CDR2 YYEEEE. The CDR3 sequence: CASSLYLREEIGGEEAFF. CDR3 DNA: TGTGCCAGCAGCTTGTACTTACGAGAAGAAATAGGGGGAGAAGAAGCTTTCTTT.

This rearrangement joins TRBV9 to TRBJ2-7; 7 bases align to TRBD2. This CDR3 spans 13 amino acids. Germline values: CDR1 SGDLS, CDR2 YYNGEE. The V segment lost 4 bases and the J segment 7 bases; nucleotides outside the gene matches: 8. The CDR3 loop is CASSPSGTGEQYF. The DNA of the CDR3 is TGTGCCAGCAGCCCCAGCGGGACGGGGGAGCAGTACTTC.

The rearrangement links TRBV9 to TRBJ2-1; 10 bases fit TRBD2. The CDR3 is 16 residues long. CDR1 SGDLS and CDR2 YYNGEE come from the germline V gene. Losses at the gene ends were 0 bases for V and 4 bases for J; bases not matched to a gene: 4. The CDR3 protein is CASSVGVAGGYNEQFF. In DNA, the CDR3 is TGTGCCAGCAGCGTAGGGGTAGCGGGGGGTTACAATGAGCAGTTCTTC.

The rearrangement uses TRBV11-2 and TRBJ2-7; the D gene is possibly TRBD1 (5 bases). CDR1 SGHAT and CDR2 FQNNGV come from the germline V gene. The length of the CDR3 is 14 residues. Between the trimmed V and J ends, which lost 4 bases and 8 bases, there was a span of 18 bases. The CDR3, as DNA: TGTGCCAGCAGCTCAACCACAGGTTATTCTAAGCAGTACTTC. It encodes CASSSTTGYSKQYF. Complete variable domain (other parts from reference TRBV11-2 and TRBJ2-7): EAGVAQSPRYKIIEKRQSVAFWCNPISGHATLYWYQQILGQGPKLLIQFQNNGVVDDSQLPKDRFSAERLKGVDSTLKIQPAKLEDSAVYLCASSSTTGYSKQYFGPGTRLTVT.

This clone is a singleton in its sample. This chain connects TRBV18 to TRBJ1-1; TRBD1 matches 7 bases. This CDR3 is 16 amino acids long. Germline V gene data show CDR1 as KGHSH and CDR2 as LQKENI. V gave up 3 bases and J gave up 1 base; unmatched junction bases: 8. The CDR3 DNA is TGTGCCAGCTCACCCTCTAGGACAGGAAGGAACACTGAAGCTTTCTTT. Amino acids: CASSPSRTGRNTEAFF.

The gene calls are TRBV4-3 and TRBJ2-3; 10 bases line up with TRBD2. The germline CDR1 and CDR2 sequences are LGHNA and YSLEER. The CDR3 sequence is 16 residues long. With 4 bases clipped from V and 0 bases from J, the junction kept 4 bases outside the gene matches. CDR3 bases: TGCGCCAGCAGCCCGGGACTAGCGTTTAGCACAGATACGCAGTATTTT. It is translated as CASSPGLAFSTDTQYF.

The J gene is TRBJ2-1, the V gene TRBV11-2; 9 bases fit TRBD2. CDR1 is SGHAT and CDR2 is FQNNGV in the germline V gene. CDR3 length equals 15 residues. The V and J ends lost 4 bases and 9 bases, in that order; junction bases with no gene match: 10. In DNA, the CDR3 is TGTGCCAGCAGCTCCCGACTAGCGGTCATGGTTGAGCAGTTCTTC. Protein sequence: CASSSRLAVMVEQFF. Full variable domain (rest looked up from reference TRBV11-2 and TRBJ2-1): EAGVAQSPRYKIIEKRQSVAFWCNPISGHATLYWYQQILGQGPKLLIQFQNNGVVDDSQLPKDRFSAERLKGVDSTLKIQPAKLEDSAVYLCASSSRLAVMVEQFFGPGTRLTVL.